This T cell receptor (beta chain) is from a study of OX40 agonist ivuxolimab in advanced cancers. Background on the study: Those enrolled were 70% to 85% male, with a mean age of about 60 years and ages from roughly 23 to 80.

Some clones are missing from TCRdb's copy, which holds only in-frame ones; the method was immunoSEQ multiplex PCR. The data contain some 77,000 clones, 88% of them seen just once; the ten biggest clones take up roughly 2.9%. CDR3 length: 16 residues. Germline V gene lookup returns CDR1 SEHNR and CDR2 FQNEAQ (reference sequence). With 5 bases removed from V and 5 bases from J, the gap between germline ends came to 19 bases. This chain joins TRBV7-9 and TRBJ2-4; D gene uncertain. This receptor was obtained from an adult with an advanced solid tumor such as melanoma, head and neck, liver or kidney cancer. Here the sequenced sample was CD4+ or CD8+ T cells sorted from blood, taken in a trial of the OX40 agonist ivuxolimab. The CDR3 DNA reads TGTGCCAGCAGCATTCAACAGATGGGAAAGCAAAACATTCAGTACTTC. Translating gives CASSIQQMGKQNIQYF.